The 9 T cell receptor beta chains listed next were all sequenced from one sample in a study of blood T cell repertoires in COVID-19. Repertoires were generated with immunoSEQ multiplex PCR, while TCRdb's copy carries only in-frame clones and drops some. Of 62,000 or so clones listed, approximately 88% were seen once; the top ten hold about 2.3%. The material sequenced was peripheral blood. These receptors all stem from a human donor in a cohort sampled during active COVID-19.

The chain links TRBV5-4 to TRBJ2-5; the D gene is possibly TRBD2 (5 bases). Germline V CDR1 and CDR2: SGHNT, YYREEE (reference sequence). The CDR3 has 13 amino acids. Trimming took 4 bases from V and 4 from J, leaving 11 bases between them. CDR3 in DNA: TGTGCCAGCAGCCCGGGGTCTTCAGAGACCCAGTACTTC. It yields the protein CASSPGSSETQYF.

This chain connects TRBV5-8 to TRBJ1-2, with 7 positions matching TRBD1. The length of the CDR3 is 16 residues. After removal of 0 bases from V and 5 bases from J, the junction contained 10 bases not matched to a gene. The germline V gene encodes CDR1 SGHTS and CDR2 YDEGEE. CDR3 coding DNA: TGTGCCAGCAGCTTGGGTCTAAGGGGGCGGAGATATGGCTACACCTTC. Translated: CASSLGLRGRRYGYTF.

CDR3 DNA sequence: TGTGCCAGCTCACCAGGGCTTAATGAAAAACTGTTTTTT. This sequence encodes CASSPGLNEKLFF. This chain links TRBV18 with TRBJ1-4; D unresolved. This CDR3 is built from 13 residues. The germline V and J ends were trimmed by 2 bases and 4 bases, with 5 bases remaining between them. Germline assignment: CDR1 KGHSH and CDR2 LQKENI.

The chain recombines TRBV10-3 with TRBJ1-2, with D unresolved. V dropped 3 bases and J dropped 0 bases, with 8 bases sitting between them. The CDR3 has 14 residues. CDR1 is ENHRY and CDR2 is SYGVKD in the germline V gene. The CDR3 sequence: CAISDLVTNYGYTF. The CDR3 bases are TGTGCCATCAGTGATTTAGTCACTAACTATGGCTACACCTTC.

V gene TRBV28 combines with J gene TRBJ1-5, with 7 bases matching TRBD1. Germline assignment: CDR1 MDHEN and CDR2 SYDVKM. J lost 5 bases, V lost 5 bases, and 6 bases had no gene match. CDR3 length: 14 residues. In DNA form, the CDR3 reads TGTGCCAGCAGTGGGGACAGTCTTCATCAGCCCCAGCATTTT. Translating gives CASSGDSLHQPQHF.

This clone was observed a handful of times. The V call is TRBV28, the J call TRBJ1-1, with 7 positions matching TRBD1. V shed 6 bases and J 6 bases; nucleotides not matched to a gene: 19. Germline CDR1 is MDHEN and CDR2 is SYDVKM. The CDR3 covers 17 residues. The CDR3: CASSIGGSGTAGSEAFF. In DNA, the CDR3 is TGTGCCAGCAGCATAGGGGGGTCCGGGACAGCCGGATCTGAAGCTTTCTTT.

The rearrangement links TRBV6-2 or TRBV6-3 to TRBJ1-1, with D maybe TRBD1 (6 bases). The ends were cut back, 2 bases at V and 5 bases at J, with 21 bases in the middle. The CDR3 runs to 17 residues. From germline, CDR1 is MNHEY and CDR2 SVGEGT. CDR3 sequence reads: CASSYPHSTGIVTEAFF. DNA of the CDR3: TGTGCCAGCAGTTACCCGCATAGTACAGGGATTGTTACTGAAGCTTTCTTT.

The chain recombines TRBV28 with TRBJ2-2, with TRBD1 matching over 7 bases. The trim removed 6 bases at V and 7 bases at J, leaving 8 bases unmatched. CDR1 is MDHEN and CDR2 is SYDVKM in the germline V gene. The CDR3 extends over 14 amino acids. The chain's CDR3 is CASSQTGTRGELFF. CDR3 nucleotide sequence: TGTGCCAGCAGCCAGACAGGGACGCGCGGGGAGCTGTTTTTT. The full variable domain, completed using reference TRBV28 and TRBJ2-2, is DVKVTQSSRYLVKRTGEKVFLECVQDMDHENMFWYRQDPGLGLRLIYFSYDVKMKEKGDIPEGYSVSREKKERFSLILESASTNQTSMYLCASSQTGTRGELFFGEGSRLTVL.

This chain joins TRBV6-5 and TRBJ2-1, with 10 positions matching TRBD1. V dropped 2 bases and J dropped 8; count of bases not matched to a gene: 9. CDR1 is MNHEY, CDR2 SVGAGI, per germline. The CDR3 extends over 16 amino acids. This chain's CDR3 is CASSYRPGQGFDEQFF. The CDR3 nucleotides read TGTGCCAGCAGTTACCGGCCGGGACAGGGGTTTGATGAGCAGTTCTTC.